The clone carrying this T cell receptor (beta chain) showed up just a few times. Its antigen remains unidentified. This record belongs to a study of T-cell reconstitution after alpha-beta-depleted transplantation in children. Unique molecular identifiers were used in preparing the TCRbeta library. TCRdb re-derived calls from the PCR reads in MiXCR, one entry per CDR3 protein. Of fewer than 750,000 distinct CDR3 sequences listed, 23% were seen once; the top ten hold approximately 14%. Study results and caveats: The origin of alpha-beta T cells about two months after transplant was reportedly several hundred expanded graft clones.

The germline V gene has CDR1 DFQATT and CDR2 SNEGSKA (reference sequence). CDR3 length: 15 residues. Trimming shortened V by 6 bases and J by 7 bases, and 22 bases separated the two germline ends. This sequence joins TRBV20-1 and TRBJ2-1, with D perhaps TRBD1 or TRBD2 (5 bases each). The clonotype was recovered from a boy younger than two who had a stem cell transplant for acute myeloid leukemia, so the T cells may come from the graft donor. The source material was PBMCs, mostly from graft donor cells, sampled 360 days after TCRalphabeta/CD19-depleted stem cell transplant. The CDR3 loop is CSATGTRSWYNEQFF. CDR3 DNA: TGCAGTGCCACGGGGACCCGGAGTTGGTATAATGAGCAGTTCTTC.